This T cell receptor (beta chain) derives from a study of cytomegalovirus exposure and HLA in healthy donors. Regarding the study as a whole: Versus the approximately 670-donor mean, an Asian-associated ancestry cluster reportedly showed fewer N-insertions in a later analysis. Some V segments, TRBV6-2 and TRBV6-3 among them, were indistinguishable and were therefore excluded.

PCR used 60 Vbeta primers and 13 Jbeta primers. Clones were sequenced by immunoSEQ multiplex PCR, and TCRdb holds only the in-frame ones, with some missing. The top ten hold roughly 3.9% of the sample, which has 130,000 or so clones, 77% seen once. Points on this clone: Antigen unknown.

The CDR3 covers 22 residues. Germline values: CDR1 LGHNA, CDR2 YNFKEQ. The V end lost 0 bases, the J end lost 0 bases, and 27 bases lay between the germline ends. Nominally healthy donors were sampled, though unrecorded immune exposures were likely. Sample: PBMCs. The chain has TRBV4-2 and TRBJ1-5; possibly TRBD1 for D (5 bases). The clonotype was recovered from a male donor in good health and CMV-seropositive. CDR3 sequence (DNA): TGTGCCAGCAGCCAAGATCCCCCCCTAACGGGGGATGGGGTTTATAGCAATCAGCCCCAGCATTTT. This translates into CASSQDPPLTGDGVYSNQPQHF.